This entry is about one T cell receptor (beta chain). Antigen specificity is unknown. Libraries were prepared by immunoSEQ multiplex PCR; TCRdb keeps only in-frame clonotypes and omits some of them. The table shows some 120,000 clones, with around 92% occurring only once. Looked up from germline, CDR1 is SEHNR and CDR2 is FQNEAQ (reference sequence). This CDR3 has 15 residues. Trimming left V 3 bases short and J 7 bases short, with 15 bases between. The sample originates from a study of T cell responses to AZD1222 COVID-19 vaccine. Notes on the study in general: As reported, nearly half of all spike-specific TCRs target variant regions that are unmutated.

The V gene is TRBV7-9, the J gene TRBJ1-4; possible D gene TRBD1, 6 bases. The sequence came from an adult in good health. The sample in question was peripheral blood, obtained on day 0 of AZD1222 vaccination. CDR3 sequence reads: CASSFASGHPEKLFF. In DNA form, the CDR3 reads TGTGCCAGCAGCTTTGCCTCGGGACACCCTGAAAAACTGTTTTTT.